This T cell receptor (beta chain) was retrieved from a study of T cells after yellow fever vaccination. At the level of the study: Those fractions that held only low numbers of cells were prepared using the SMART-Seq v4 Ultra Low Input RNA kit. Study conclusions and caveats: Weaker overall was a secondary response that nonetheless peaked faster, on day 5 versus 15. The booster response re-showed most primary clones: around 96% CD4, over 80% CD8.

TCR cDNA, made by 5'RACE template switching, carried an added universal primer site and UMIs. TCRdb passed the 5' RACE reads through MiXCR, listing each CDR3 protein once. The repertoire holds some 200,000 distinct CDR3 sequences, with approximately 3% as singletons. This clonotype has a handful of counts. What it binds is unknown. V was trimmed by 8 bases and J by 0 bases, leaving 20 bases between them. The CDR3 totals 18 residues. CDR1 is LNHDA, CDR2 SQIVND, per germline (reference sequence). The V gene is TRBV19, the J gene TRBJ1-6; no firm D call. The sample was CD4+ T cells sorted from PBMCs, taken 10 days after the yellow fever booster vaccination. The sequence came from a man younger than 35 who received the YFV17D yellow fever vaccine. The CDR3 region has the DNA TGTGCCAGTTTGAATTGGGGAGTATTAAGCTCCTATAATTCACCCCTCCACTTT. It is translated as CASLNWGVLSSYNSPLHF.